This note documents a single T cell receptor (beta chain) sequence. Antigen: not known. Trimming left V 3 bases short and J 3 bases short, with 9 bases between. CDR1 and CDR2 from the germline V gene are KGHDR and SFDVKD. This CDR3 comprises 14 residues. These data come from a study of vaccination effects on CD4 cells after COVID-19. TCRdb keeps only in-frame clones here, not all; method: immunoSEQ multiplex PCR. The data contain 70,000 to 75,000 clones, 70% to 80% of them seen just once; the ten biggest clones take up roughly 2%. CD4+ T cells were isolated after around 10 days of culture. The chain carries TRBV24-1 and TRBJ2-3, with a weak D call TRBD1 (6 bases). This clonotype was sampled from a human donor who received a COVID-19 vaccine. Here the sequenced sample was CD4+ T cells from PBMCs cultured without peptide, taken before COVID-19 vaccination. The CDR3 DNA is TGTGCCACCAGTGATGCCACAGGGACAGATACGCAGTATTTT. It is translated as CATSDATGTDTQYF.